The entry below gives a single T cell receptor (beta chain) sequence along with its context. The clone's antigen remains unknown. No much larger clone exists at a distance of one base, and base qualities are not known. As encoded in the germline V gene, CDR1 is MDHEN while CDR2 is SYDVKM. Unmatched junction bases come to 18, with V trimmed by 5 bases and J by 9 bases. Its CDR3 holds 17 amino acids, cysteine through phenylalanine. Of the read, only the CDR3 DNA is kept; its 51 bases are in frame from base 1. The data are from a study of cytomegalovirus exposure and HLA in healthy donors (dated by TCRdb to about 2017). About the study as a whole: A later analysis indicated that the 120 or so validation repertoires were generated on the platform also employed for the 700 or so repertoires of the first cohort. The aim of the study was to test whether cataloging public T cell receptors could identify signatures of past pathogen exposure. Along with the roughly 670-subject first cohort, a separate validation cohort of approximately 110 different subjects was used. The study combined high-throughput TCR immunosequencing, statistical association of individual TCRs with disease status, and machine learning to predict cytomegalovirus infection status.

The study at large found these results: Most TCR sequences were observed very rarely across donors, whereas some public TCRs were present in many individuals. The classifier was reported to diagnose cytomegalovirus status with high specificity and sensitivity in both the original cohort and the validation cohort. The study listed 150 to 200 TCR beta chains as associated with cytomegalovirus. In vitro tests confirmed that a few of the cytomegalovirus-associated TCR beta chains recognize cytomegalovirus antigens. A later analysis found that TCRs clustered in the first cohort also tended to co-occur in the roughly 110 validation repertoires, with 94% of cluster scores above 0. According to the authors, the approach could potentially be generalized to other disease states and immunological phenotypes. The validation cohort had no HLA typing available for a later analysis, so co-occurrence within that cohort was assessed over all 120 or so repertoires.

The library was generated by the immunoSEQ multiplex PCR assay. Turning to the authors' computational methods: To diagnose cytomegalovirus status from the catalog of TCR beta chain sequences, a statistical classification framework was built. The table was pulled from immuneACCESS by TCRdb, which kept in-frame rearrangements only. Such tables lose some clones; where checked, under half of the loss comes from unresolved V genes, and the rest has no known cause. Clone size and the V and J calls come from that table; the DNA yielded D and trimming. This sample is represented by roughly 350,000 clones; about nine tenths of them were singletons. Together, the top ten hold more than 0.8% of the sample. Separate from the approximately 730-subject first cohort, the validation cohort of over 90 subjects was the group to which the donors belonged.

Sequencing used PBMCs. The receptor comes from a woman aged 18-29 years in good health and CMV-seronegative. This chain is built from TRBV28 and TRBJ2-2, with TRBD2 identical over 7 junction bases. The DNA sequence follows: TGTGCCAGCAGTGACGATGGGGGACTAAATTTTTTAAGGGAGCTGTTTTTT. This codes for CASSDDGGLNFLRELFF.